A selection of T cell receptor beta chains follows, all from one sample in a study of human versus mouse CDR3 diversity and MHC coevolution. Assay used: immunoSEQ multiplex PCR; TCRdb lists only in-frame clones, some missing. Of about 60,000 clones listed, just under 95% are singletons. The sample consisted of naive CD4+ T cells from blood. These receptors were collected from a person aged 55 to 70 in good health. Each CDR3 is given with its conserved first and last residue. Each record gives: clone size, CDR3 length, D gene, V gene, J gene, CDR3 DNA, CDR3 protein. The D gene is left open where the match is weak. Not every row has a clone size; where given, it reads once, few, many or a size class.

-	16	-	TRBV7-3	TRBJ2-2	TGTGCCAGCAGGAGACGGAGGGATGGGGACACCGGGGAGCTGTTTTTT	CASRRRRDGDTGELFF
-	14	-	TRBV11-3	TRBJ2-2	TGTGCCAGCAGCCCCCTGACAACCACCGGGGAGCTGTTTTTT	CASSPLTTTGELFF
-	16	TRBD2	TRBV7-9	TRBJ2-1	TGTGCCAGCAGCTTAACCTCTAGCGGGGGGTACAATGAGCAGTTCTTC	CASSLTSSGGYNEQFF
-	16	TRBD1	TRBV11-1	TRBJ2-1	TGTGCCAGCAGCTATCGCCGGGACAGCTCCTACAATGAGCAGTTCTTC	CASSYRRDSSYNEQFF
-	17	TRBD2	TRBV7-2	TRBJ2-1	TGTGCCACGGAGGGTCTAGCGGGGAGGAGGTCCTACAATGAGCAGTTCTTC	CATEGLAGRRSYNEQFF
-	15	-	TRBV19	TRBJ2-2	TGTGCCAGTAGTACGGATAGCGGGAACACCGGGGAGCTGTTTTTT	CASSTDSGNTGELFF
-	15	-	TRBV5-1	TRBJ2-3	TGCGCCAGCAGCTTGACAGGCGGCAGTACAGATACGCAGTATTTT	CASSLTGGSTDTQYF
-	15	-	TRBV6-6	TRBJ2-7	TGTGCCAGCAGCCAAACATATTCTGACTCCTACGAGCAGTACTTC	CASSQTYSDSYEQYF
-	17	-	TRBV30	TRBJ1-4	TGTGCCTGGAGTGTACGGGGAGGGTCACCTTACAATGAAAAACTGTTTTTT	CAWSVRGGSPYNEKLFF
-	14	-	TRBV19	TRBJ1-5	TGTGCCAGTAATGCAGAACCTAGCAATCAGCCCCAGCATTTT	CASNAEPSNQPQHF
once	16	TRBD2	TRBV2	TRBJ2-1	TGTGCCAGCAGTAGCTCTAGCGGAGGGTCCTACAATGAGCAGTTCTTC	CASSSSSGGSYNEQFF
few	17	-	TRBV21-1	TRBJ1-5	TGTGCCAGCAGCGACGTAAGGTGTGAGAGGGCGGATCAGCCCCAGCATTTT	CASSDVRCERADQPQHF
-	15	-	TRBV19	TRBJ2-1	TGTGCCAGTAGTATAGTAGCGCGCGACGGCAATGAGCAGTTCTTC	CASSIVARDGNEQFF
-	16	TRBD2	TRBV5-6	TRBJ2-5	TGTGCCAGCAGCCCGGTGGCCGGGAGGGCCCAAGAGACCCAGTACTTC	CASSPVAGRAQETQYF
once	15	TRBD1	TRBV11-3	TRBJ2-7	TGTGCCAGCAGCCCACGGACAGGGGGGACCTACGAGCAGTACTTC	CASSPRTGGTYEQYF
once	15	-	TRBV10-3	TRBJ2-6	TGTGCCATCAGGGAAGAGGCCTCTGGGGCCAACGTCCTGACTTTC	CAIREEASGANVLTF
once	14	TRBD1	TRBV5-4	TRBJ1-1	TGTGCCAGCAGCAGGAAGACAGGGGTGTCTGAAGCTTTCTTT	CASSRKTGVSEAFF
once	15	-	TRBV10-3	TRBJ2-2	TGTGCCATCAGTGACGGGGTCACGAACACCGGGGAGCTGTTTTTT	CAISDGVTNTGELFF
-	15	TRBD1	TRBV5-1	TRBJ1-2	TGCGCCAGCAGCCTTGGCGGGACAGGGTTCCTAGGCTACACCTTC	CASSLGGTGFLGYTF
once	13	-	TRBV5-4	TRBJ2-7	TGTGCCAGCAGCTTTGACAAGGGGTCGCGTGGAGACTTC	CASSFDKGSRGDF
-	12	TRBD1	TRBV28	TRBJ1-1	TGTGCCAGCAGTGGACAGGGTTTGAGACCTTTCTTT	CASSGQGLRPFF
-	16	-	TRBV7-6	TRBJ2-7	TGTGCCAGCAGCTTACTCCCCAGGGCGAGCTCCTACGAGCAGTACTTC	CASSLLPRASSYEQYF
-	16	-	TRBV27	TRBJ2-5	TGTGCCAGCAGTAAAAACAGGGGGAGGGTTCAAGAGACCCAGTACTTC	CASSKNRGRVQETQYF
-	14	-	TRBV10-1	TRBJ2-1	TGCGCCAGCAGCCCCCGAAGCGGCTACAATGAGCAGTTCTTC	CASSPRSGYNEQFF
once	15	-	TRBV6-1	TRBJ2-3	TGTGCCAGCAAGTTTGGCGGTCTTAGCACAGATACGCAGTATTTT	CASKFGGLSTDTQYF
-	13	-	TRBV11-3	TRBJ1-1	TGTGCCAGCAGCTTCTCCGAGGGCACTGAAGCTTTCTTT	CASSFSEGTEAFF
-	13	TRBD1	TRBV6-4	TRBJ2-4	TGTGCCAGCAGTGAACAGGGGGGAAACATTCAGTACTTC	CASSEQGGNIQYF
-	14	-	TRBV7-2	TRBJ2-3	TGTGCCAGCAGCTTAGCGGGCAGCACAGATACGCAGTATTTT	CASSLAGSTDTQYF
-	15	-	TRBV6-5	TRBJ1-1	TGTGCCAGCAGTTACGACAGGCAGCGAGCCACTGAAGCTTTCTTT	CASSYDRQRATEAFF
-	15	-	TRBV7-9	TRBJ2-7	TGTGCCAGCAGCTTAGTAGGGGGTAGCTCCTACGAGCAGTACTTC	CASSLVGGSSYEQYF
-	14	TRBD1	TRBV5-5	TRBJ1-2	TGTGCCAGCAGCTTACGTTCACAGGGGGGTGGCTACACCTTC	CASSLRSQGGGYTF
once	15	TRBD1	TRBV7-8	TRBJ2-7	TGTGCCAGCAGCAGGCCGGGACAGGGGGCGGACGAGCAGTACTTC	CASSRPGQGADEQYF
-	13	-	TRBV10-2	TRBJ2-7	TGCGCCAGCAGTTTGACAGTTGCCTACGAGCAGTACTTC	CASSLTVAYEQYF
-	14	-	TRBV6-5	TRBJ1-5	TGTGCCAGCAGTTATCGGTCCTTCAATCAGCCCCAGCATTTT	CASSYRSFNQPQHF
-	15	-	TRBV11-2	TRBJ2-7	TGTGCCAGCAGGCCGGGATCCAGCGCCCTCTACGAGCAGTACTTC	CASRPGSSALYEQYF
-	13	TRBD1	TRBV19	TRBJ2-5	TGTGCCAGTAGTCCAGGGACAGGGGAGACCCAGTACTTC	CASSPGTGETQYF
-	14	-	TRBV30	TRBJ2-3	TGTGCCTGGAGTGCGGGGGGCGGTGGAGATACGCAGTATTTT	CAWSAGGGGDTQYF
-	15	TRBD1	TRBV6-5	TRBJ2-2	TGTGCCAGCAGTCTTCCGGGGACAGACACCGGGGAGCTGTTTTTT	CASSLPGTDTGELFF
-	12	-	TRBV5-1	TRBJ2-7	TGCGCCAGCAGCGGGGGCCCCTACGAGCAGTACTTC	CASSGGPYEQYF
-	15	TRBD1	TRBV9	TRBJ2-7	TGTGCCAGCAGCGTAGCGGGACAGGGGGCTATCGAGCAGTACTTC	CASSVAGQGAIEQYF
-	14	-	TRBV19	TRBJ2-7	TGTGCCAGTAGTATAAGGCAGGGGACCTACGAGCAGTACTTC	CASSIRQGTYEQYF
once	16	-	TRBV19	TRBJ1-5	TGTGCCAGTACCCTGGATCGGGAAGTTCGAAATCAGCCCCAGCATTTT	CASTLDREVRNQPQHF
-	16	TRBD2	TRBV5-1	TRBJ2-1	TGCGCCAGCAGCTTCGGATTGGGACTACGGGGCAATGAGCAGTTCTTC	CASSFGLGLRGNEQFF
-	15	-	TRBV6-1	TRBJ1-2	TGTGCCAGCAGTAATCCCGGGACTGCTAACTATGGCTACACCTTC	CASSNPGTANYGYTF
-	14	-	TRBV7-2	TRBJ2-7	TGTGCCAGCAGCTCCCAAAGCGCAGCCTACGAGCAGTACTTC	CASSSQSAAYEQYF
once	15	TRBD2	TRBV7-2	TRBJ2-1	TGTGCCAGCAGCCCCCAAGCGGGAGAGGCGAATGAGCAGTTCTTC	CASSPQAGEANEQFF
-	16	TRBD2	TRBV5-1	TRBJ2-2	TGCGCCAGCAGCCCGGGAGGGCAGGGTGGCACCGGGGAGCTGTTTTTT	CASSPGGQGGTGELFF
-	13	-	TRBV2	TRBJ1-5	TGTGCCAGCAGTTTGACAGAGAATCAGCCCCAGCATTTT	CASSLTENQPQHF
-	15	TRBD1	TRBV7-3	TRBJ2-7	TGTGCCAGCAGCTTAATGTCAGGGGGCTTCTACGAGCAGTACTTC	CASSLMSGGFYEQYF
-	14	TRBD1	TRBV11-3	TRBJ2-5	TGTGCCAGCAGCAAGAGGACAGGGCTAGAGACCCAGTACTTC	CASSKRTGLETQYF
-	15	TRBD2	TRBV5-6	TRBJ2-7	TGTGCCAGCAGCTTACTAGCGGGAGGACGCTACGAGCAGTACTTC	CASSLLAGGRYEQYF
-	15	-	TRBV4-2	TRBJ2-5	TGTGCCAGCAGCCCCCTGGAGACGGGACAAGAGACCCAGTACTTC	CASSPLETGQETQYF
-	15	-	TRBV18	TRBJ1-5	TGTGCCAGCTCACCAACCGCTAGGAACGATCAGCCCCAGCATTTT	CASSPTARNDQPQHF